Presented here are 17 T cell receptor beta chains from one specimen sequenced in a study of cytotoxic CD8 clonotypes in ibrutinib-treated CLL. Libraries were prepared by immunoSEQ multiplex PCR; TCRdb keeps only in-frame clonotypes and omits some of them. The table records approximately 100,000 clones, roughly 60% of them present only once. The specimen comprised PBMCs, sampled after 24 months of ibrutinib treatment. The receptors were gathered from a human donor with chronic lymphocytic leukemia.

V is TRBV7-6 and J is TRBJ2-7; D ambiguous. This CDR3 comprises 15 residues. V was pared by 0 bases and J by 2 bases, with 11 bases between. Germline loops: CDR1 SGHVS, CDR2 FNYEAQ. The CDR3 loop reads CASSLAAGGTYEQYF. For the CDR3, the DNA is TGTGCCAGCAGCTTAGCCGCAGGCGGAACCTACGAGCAGTACTTC.

This clone appeared once. The chain has TRBV5-1 and TRBJ1-4; TRBD1 matches at 7 bases. This CDR3 comprises 14 residues. V was pared by 4 bases and J by 7 bases, with 7 bases of the junction left unmatched. Germline V gene data show CDR1 as SGHRS and CDR2 as YFSETQ. In DNA, the CDR3 is TGCGCCAGCAGCCTCACAGGGGAGGGTGAAAAACTGTTTTTT. Its protein is CASSLTGEGEKLFF. Full variable domain (missing parts from reference TRBV5-1 and TRBJ1-4): KAGVTQTPRYLIKTRGQQVTLSCSPISGHRSVSWYQQTPGQGLQFLFEYFSETQRNKGNFPGRFSGRQFSNSRSEMNVSTLELGDSALYLCASSLTGEGEKLFFGSGTQLSVL.

The chain links TRBV5-1 to TRBJ2-7; 9 nucleotides match TRBD1. Looked up from germline, CDR1 is SGHRS and CDR2 is YFSETQ. The CDR3 contains 13 residues. The junction had 5 bases not matched to a gene; V was cut back by 4 bases and J by 6 bases. As DNA, the CDR3 is TGCGCCAGCAGCCAGGGACAGGGACGCGAGCAGTACTTC. Its protein product is CASSQGQGREQYF.

This chain links TRBV7-2 with TRBJ2-1; 9 positions match TRBD1. Trimming at V came to 1 base and at J to 2 bases, leaving 3 bases not matched to a gene. Germline CDR1 SGHTA, CDR2 FQGNSA. The CDR3 contains 16 residues. This chain's CDR3 is CASSLVGTGTYNEQFF. The CDR3 nucleotides are TGTGCCAGCAGCTTAGTTGGGACAGGGACCTACAATGAGCAGTTCTTC.

The chain links TRBV2 to TRBJ2-5, with D perhaps matching TRBD1 (6 bases). With 3 bases removed from V and 2 bases from J, the gap between germline ends came to 10 bases. The CDR3 sequence is 14 residues long. Germline CDR1 reads SNHLY; CDR2 reads FYNNEI. The CDR3 protein is CASSEGASQETQYF. As DNA, the CDR3 is TGTGCCAGCAGTGAGGGGGCCTCTCAAGAGACCCAGTACTTC.

The V call is TRBV9, the J call TRBJ2-1, with 8 nucleotides matching TRBD2. CDR3 length equals 16 residues. Per the germline V gene, CDR1 is SGDLS and CDR2 is YYNGEE. Germline trimming cut 0 bases from V and 7 bases from J; bases unmatched to any gene: 9. This chain's CDR3 is CASSVGTGGAGNEQFF. The CDR3 DNA follows: TGTGCCAGCAGCGTAGGCACCGGGGGGGCCGGGAATGAGCAGTTCTTC.

Only a few counts were recorded for this clone. The V and J genes are TRBV19 and TRBJ2-7; possible D gene TRBD2, 6 bases. CDR3 size: 13 residues. V was trimmed by 7 bases and J by 7 bases, leaving 17 bases between them. Germline V CDR1 and CDR2: LNHDA, SQIVND (reference sequence). The CDR3 region is CASKARDWGEQYF. The CDR3 DNA reads TGTGCCAGTAAGGCGAGGGACTGGGGGGAGCAGTACTTC.

This clone was recorded once. The rearrangement joins TRBV4-2 to TRBJ1-6, with D tentatively TRBD1 (5 bases). Germline V gives CDR1 LGHNA, CDR2 YNFKEQ. The CDR3 covers 15 residues. V was shortened by 1 base and J by 7 bases, with 11 bases between the two germline ends. CDR3: CASSQASNRNSPLHF. The CDR3 bases are TGTGCCAGCAGCCAAGCCTCTAACAGGAATTCACCCCTCCACTTT.

The chain uses TRBV9 and TRBJ2-7; possible D gene TRBD1, 6 bases. Germline loops: CDR1 SGDLS, CDR2 YYNGEE. V lost 2 bases and J 1 base, leaving 16 bases between the germline ends. The CDR3 length is 16 residues. The CDR3 nucleotides read TGTGCCAGCAGCGTCAGTAGTCCCGGACAGTCCTACGAGCAGTACTTC. It codes for CASSVSSPGQSYEQYF.

About this clone: One end of the junction is discordant with germline, which a read error may explain. This chain connects TRBV7-7 to TRBJ2-3; 12 nucleotides match TRBD2. Germline lookup yields CDR1 SSHAT and CDR2 FNYEAQ (reference sequence). This CDR3 is 15 amino acids long. The DNA of the CDR3 is TGTGCTAGCAGCCGAGGACTAGCGGGGACAGATACGCAGTATTTT. This gives the protein CASSRGLAGTDTQYF.

This chain links TRBV25-1 with TRBJ2-7, with a possible D match to TRBD1 (6 bases). V was shortened by 8 bases and J by 3 bases, with 11 bases between the two germline ends. The length of the CDR3 is 12 residues. Per the germline V gene, CDR1 is MGHDK and CDR2 is SYGVNS. The CDR3 is CASHQGNYEQYF. DNA for the CDR3: TGTGCCAGCCACCAGGGGAACTACGAGCAGTACTTC.

This clone was picked up a small number of times. The rearrangement uses TRBV28 and TRBJ1-2; D is possibly TRBD1 (5 bases). Per the germline V gene, CDR1 is MDHEN and CDR2 is SYDVKM. This CDR3 is built from 14 residues. Trimming pared 7 bases from V and 6 bases from J, leaving 18 bases between. This CDR3 is CASTQGRKGDGYTF. Written as DNA, the CDR3 is TGTGCCAGCACCCAGGGAAGGAAAGGAGATGGCTACACCTTC.

The chain employs TRBV9 and TRBJ1-2; a possible D gene is TRBD1 (6 bases). Germline V lookup: CDR1 SGDLS, CDR2 YYNGEE. The CDR3 contains 20 residues. V was trimmed by 6 bases and J by 5 bases, leaving 35 bases between them. The CDR3 bases are TGTGCCAGCACCCGTGGGGACACCATCCTATATAAATCGAACCTTTATGGCTACACCTTC. It specifies CASTRGDTILYKSNLYGYTF.

The chain recombines TRBV9 with TRBJ2-2, with a weak D call TRBD1 (5 bases). Trimming stripped 4 bases from V and 3 bases from J, with 16 bases between. This CDR3 has 16 amino acids. Germline lookup yields CDR1 SGDLS and CDR2 YYNGEE. Here the CDR3 DNA reads TGTGCCAGCAGCCCCCACGCAGGGCCGGACACCGGGGAGCTGTTTTTT. The encoded protein is CASSPHAGPDTGELFF. Complete variable domain (other parts from reference TRBV9 and TRBJ2-2): DSGVTQTPKHLITATGQRVTLRCSPRSGDLSVYWYQQSLDQGLQFLIQYYNGEERAKGNILERFSAQQFPDLHSELNLSSLELGDSALYFCASSPHAGPDTGELFFGEGSRLTVL.

This clone was seen a handful of times. This chain's CDR3 is CASSEGGTGRNQPQHF. The CDR3 DNA follows: TGTGCCAGCAGTGAAGGGGGGACAGGACGCAATCAGCCCCAGCATTTT. V usage is TRBV2 and J usage is TRBJ1-5; 8 bases match TRBD1. The CDR3 has 16 amino acids. Germline assignment: CDR1 SNHLY and CDR2 FYNNEI. The trim removed 1 base at V and 2 bases at J, leaving 4 bases unmatched.

This chain uses TRBV7-8 with TRBJ2-1; 11 bases map to TRBD2. The germline V gene has CDR1 SGHVS and CDR2 FQNEAQ. The CDR3 has 17 amino acids. After removal of 2 bases from V and 6 bases from J, the junction contained 9 bases not matched to a gene. The DNA for the CDR3 is TGTGCCAGCAGCTTACTGATAGGGGGACTAGCGGTCAATGAGCAGTTCTTC. It is translated as CASSLLIGGLAVNEQFF.

This sequence joins TRBV14 and TRBJ1-6, with 8 bases that match TRBD1. The J segment lost 8 bases and the V segment lost 1 base, leaving 4 bases of the junction unmatched. The germline CDR1 and CDR2 sequences are SGHDN and FVKESK. CDR3 length: 15 amino acids. CDR3 in amino acids: CASSQGQGWYSPLHF. The CDR3 DNA is TGTGCCAGCAGCCAAGGACAGGGGTGGTATTCACCCCTCCACTTT.